Here is one TCR beta chain with its context. Its antigen is unknown. Using immunoSEQ multiplex PCR, the repertoire was profiled, and TCRdb retains in-frame clones only, with some absent. This table has approximately 94,000 clones, about 91% appearing once. This CDR3 comprises 15 residues. These data belong to a study of OX40 agonist ivuxolimab in advanced cancers. Looking at the study overall: The treatment was a fully human IgG2 OX40 agonist, ivuxolimab. General observations from the study: Clonal expansion was among the lowest in partial responders at 0.1-3.0 mg/kg, especially CD8+.

The sample consisted of CD4+ or CD8+ T cells sorted from blood, taken in a trial of the OX40 agonist ivuxolimab. The sequence was collected from an adult with an advanced solid tumor such as melanoma, head and neck, liver or kidney cancer. The rearrangement joins TRBV21-1 to TRBJ1-5; the D call in the table, TRBD1, was not verified against the DNA. TRBV21-1 is a pseudogene. The CDR3 bases are TGTGCCACCATCCTGGGGACAGGGGGGTTTCAGCCCCAGCATTTT. It translates to CATILGTGGFQPQHF.